This entry features one T cell receptor beta chain sequence. The patients chosen for sequencing had shown expansion of CD8+CD57+ cells (detected by flow cytometry). The record originates from a study of CD8+CD57+ T cells in acquired aplastic anemia. Study as a whole: Sorting CD4+ and CD8+ cells gave DNA averaging 3.2 ug.

Profiles of TCR beta VDJ and CDR3 were generated from a genomic DNA template. TCRdb itself ran the reads through MiXCR, one entry per CDR3 protein. Of 150,000 to 200,000 distinct CDR3 sequences detected, about 45% appear once; the ten largest clones hold more than 0.95%. V gave up 3 bases and J gave up 10 bases; unmatched junction bases: 14. CDR1 and CDR2 from the germline V gene are DFQATT and SNEGSKA (reference sequence). The CDR3 loop spans 15 amino acids. The receptor comes from a human donor with aplastic anemia. The material sequenced was sorted CD4+, CD8+, or CD8+CD57+ T cells (not recorded which) from PBMCs. The rearrangement links TRBV20-1 to TRBJ2-1; 8 bases line up with TRBD1. The CDR3 bases are TGCAGTGCTAGTACCGACAGGGGTGCCTACAGCGAGCAGTTCTTC. Amino acid sequence: CSASTDRGAYSEQFF.